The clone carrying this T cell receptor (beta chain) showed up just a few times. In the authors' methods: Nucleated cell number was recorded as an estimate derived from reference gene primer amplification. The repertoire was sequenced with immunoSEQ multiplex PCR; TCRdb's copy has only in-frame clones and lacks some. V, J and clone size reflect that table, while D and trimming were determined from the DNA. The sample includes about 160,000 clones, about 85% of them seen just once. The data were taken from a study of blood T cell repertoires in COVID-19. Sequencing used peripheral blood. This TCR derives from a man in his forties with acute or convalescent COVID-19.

The CDR3 loop is CASSFPPGGIGGYTF. CDR3 DNA sequence: TGCGCCAGCAGCTTCCCCCCAGGAGGAATAGGGGGCTACACCTTC. V and J are TRBV5-1 and TRBJ1-2; D gene unclear. Trimming took 2 bases from V and 8 from J, leaving 19 bases between them. CDR3 length: 15 residues. Germline values: CDR1 SGHRS, CDR2 YFSETQ.